This entry features one T cell receptor (beta chain) sequence. What it binds is not known. These data are taken from a study of somatic mutations in cytotoxic T cells in rheumatoid arthritis. Study overall: Blood from the patient (about 33 ml EDTA) was drawn right after diagnosis, pretreatment.

Study results and caveats: Nobody adjusted the slight TRBV07 underrepresentation in rheumatoid arthritis patients for multiple comparisons. Unlike healthy controls, rheumatoid arthritis patients had CD8+ clonality that increased with age.

Germline V CDR1 and CDR2: KGHSH, LQKENI. The CDR3 runs 15 residues. V dropped 3 bases and J dropped 8 bases, with 17 bases sitting between them. Sequencing used immunoSEQ multiplex PCR; TCRdb keeps in-frame clones, though not all of them. The table includes over 6,000 clones, 60% to 85% detected once. This rearrangement joins TRBV18 to TRBJ2-1; the D gene is possibly TRBD2 (6 bases). The material was CD8+ T cells sorted from blood, obtained at a follow-up visit. The TCR originated in a woman in her sixties or seventies with rheumatoid arthritis. CDR3 region: CASSPSGPPGDEQFF. The CDR3, as DNA: TGTGCCAGCTCACCTAGCGGTCCTCCGGGGGATGAGCAGTTCTTC.